This record looks at one TCR beta chain sequence and its context. Its antigen is unidentified. This CDR3 is 16 amino acids long. Trimming at V came to 0 bases and at J to 5 bases, leaving 9 bases not matched to a gene. Germline V gives CDR1 SGHNT, CDR2 YYREEE (reference sequence). The record originates from a study of T-cell reconstitution after alpha-beta-depleted transplantation in children. Study results and caveats: The authors attributed T-cell counts and diversity one year after transplant mostly to newly produced T cells. There were reportedly several hundred expanded graft clones from which alpha-beta T cells came about two months after transplant. The study traced high day-60 TCRbeta diversity in some patients to surviving recipient T cells and thymic progenitors.

Unique molecular identifiers were incorporated into the prepared TCRbeta library. TCRdb analysed the PCR reads with MiXCR anew, one entry per CDR3 protein. This table holds about 600,000 distinct CDR3 sequences, 10% to 15% found once. The source is a male patient between 5 and 17 years old who had a stem cell transplant for acute myeloid leukemia, so the T cells may come from the graft donor. Material: PBMCs, mostly from graft donor cells, obtained 360 days after TCRalphabeta/CD19-depleted stem cell transplant. The chain is built from TRBV5-4 and TRBJ2-5; 8 bases line up with TRBD1. The CDR3 sequence is CASSLDGQGSLETQYF. The DNA of the CDR3 is TGTGCCAGCAGCTTGGATGGACAGGGCTCATTGGAGACCCAGTACTTC. Drawing the rest from reference TRBV5-4 and TRBJ2-5, the complete variable domain is ETGVTQSPTHLIKTRGQQVTLRCSSQSGHNTVSWYQQALGQGPQFIFQYYREEENGRGNFPPRFSGLQFPNYSSELNVNALELDDSALYLCASSLDGQGSLETQYFGPGTRLLVL.